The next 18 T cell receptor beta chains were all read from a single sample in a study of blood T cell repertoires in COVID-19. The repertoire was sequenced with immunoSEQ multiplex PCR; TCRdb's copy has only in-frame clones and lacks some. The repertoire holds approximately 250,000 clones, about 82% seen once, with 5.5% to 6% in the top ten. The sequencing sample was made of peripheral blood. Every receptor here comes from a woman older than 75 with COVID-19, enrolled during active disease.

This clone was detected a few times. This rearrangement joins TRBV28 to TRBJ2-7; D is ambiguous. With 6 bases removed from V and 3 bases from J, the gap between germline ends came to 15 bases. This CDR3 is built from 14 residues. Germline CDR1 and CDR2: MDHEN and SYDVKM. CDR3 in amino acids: CASRDKIQFYEQYF. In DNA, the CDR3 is TGTGCCAGCAGAGATAAAATACAGTTCTACGAGCAGTACTTC.

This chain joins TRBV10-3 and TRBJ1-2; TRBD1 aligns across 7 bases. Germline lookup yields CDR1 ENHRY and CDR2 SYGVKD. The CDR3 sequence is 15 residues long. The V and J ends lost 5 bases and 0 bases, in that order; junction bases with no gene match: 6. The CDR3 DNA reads TGTGCCATCAGTAGGGACAGTCAAGCTAACTATGGCTACACCTTC. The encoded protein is CAISRDSQANYGYTF.

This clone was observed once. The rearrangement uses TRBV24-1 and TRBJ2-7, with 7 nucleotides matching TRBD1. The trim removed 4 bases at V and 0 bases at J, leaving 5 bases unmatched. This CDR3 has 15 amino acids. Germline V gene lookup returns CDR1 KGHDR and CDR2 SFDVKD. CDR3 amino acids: CATSEPTGNSYEQYF. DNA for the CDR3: TGTGCCACCAGTGAACCGACAGGGAACTCCTACGAGCAGTACTTC.

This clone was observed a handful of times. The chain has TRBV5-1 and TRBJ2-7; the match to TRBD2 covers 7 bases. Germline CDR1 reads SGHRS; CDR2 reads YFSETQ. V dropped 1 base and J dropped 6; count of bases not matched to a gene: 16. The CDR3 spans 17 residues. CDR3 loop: CASSLSPQAGSSREQYF. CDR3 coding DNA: TGCGCCAGCAGCTTGTCCCCCCAAGCGGGGAGCTCCCGCGAGCAGTACTTC.

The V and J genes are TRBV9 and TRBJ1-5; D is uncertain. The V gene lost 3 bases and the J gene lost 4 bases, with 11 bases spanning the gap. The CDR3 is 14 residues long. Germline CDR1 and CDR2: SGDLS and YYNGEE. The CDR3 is CASSAGGGNQPQHF. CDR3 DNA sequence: TGTGCCAGCAGCGCGGGAGGTGGGAATCAGCCCCAGCATTTT.

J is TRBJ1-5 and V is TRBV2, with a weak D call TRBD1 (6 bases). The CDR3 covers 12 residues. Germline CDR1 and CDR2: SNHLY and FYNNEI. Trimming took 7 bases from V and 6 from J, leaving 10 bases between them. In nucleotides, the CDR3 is TGTGCCAGCAAACTAGGGGGTCAGCCCCAGCATTTT. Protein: CASKLGGQPQHF.

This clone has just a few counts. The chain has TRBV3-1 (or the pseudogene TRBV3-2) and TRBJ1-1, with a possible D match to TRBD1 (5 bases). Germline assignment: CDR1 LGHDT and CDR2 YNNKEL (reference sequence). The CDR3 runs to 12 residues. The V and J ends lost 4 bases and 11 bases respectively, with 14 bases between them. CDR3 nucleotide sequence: TGTGCCAGCAGCCGACGGGGGTTGGAGGCTTTCTTT. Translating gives CASSRRGLEAFF.

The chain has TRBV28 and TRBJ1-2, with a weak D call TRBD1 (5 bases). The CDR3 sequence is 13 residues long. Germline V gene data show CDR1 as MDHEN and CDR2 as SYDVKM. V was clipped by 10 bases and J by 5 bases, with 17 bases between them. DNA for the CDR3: TGTGCCACGCATATCGGGGGAACGTATGGCTACACCTTC. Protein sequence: CATHIGGTYGYTF.

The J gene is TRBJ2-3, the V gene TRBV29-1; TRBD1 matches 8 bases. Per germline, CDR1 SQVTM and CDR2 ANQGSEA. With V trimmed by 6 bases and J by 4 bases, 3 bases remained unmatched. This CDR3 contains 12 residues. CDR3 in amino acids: CSVGQGSDTQYF. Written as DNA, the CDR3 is TGCAGCGTCGGACAGGGTTCAGATACGCAGTATTTT.

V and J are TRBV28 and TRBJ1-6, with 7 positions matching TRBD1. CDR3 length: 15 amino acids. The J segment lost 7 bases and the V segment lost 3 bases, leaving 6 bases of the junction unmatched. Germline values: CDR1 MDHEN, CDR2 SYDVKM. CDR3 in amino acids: CASSFLEGANSPLHF. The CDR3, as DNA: TGTGCCAGCAGTTTTTTGGAGGGGGCGAATTCACCCCTCCACTTT. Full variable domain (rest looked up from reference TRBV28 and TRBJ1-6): DVKVTQSSRYLVKRTGEKVFLECVQDMDHENMFWYRQDPGLGLRLIYFSYDVKMKEKGDIPEGYSVSREKKERFSLILESASTNQTSMYLCASSFLEGANSPLHFGNGTRLTVT.

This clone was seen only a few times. Here the CDR3 DNA reads TGCGCCAGCAGCCCAGGGTTTGGGACAGGTGCGGGTCAGCCCCAGCATTTT. Its translation is CASSPGFGTGAGQPQHF. The gene calls are TRBV4-1 and TRBJ1-5, with TRBD1 matching over 8 bases. Germline V gives CDR1 MGHRA, CDR2 YSYEKL. The CDR3 has 17 amino acids. J lost 6 bases, V lost 4 bases, and 14 bases had no gene match.

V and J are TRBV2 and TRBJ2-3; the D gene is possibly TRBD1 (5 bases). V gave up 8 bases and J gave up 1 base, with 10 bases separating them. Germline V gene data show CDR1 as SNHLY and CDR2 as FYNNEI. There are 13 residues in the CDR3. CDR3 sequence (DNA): TGTGCCAGCTTGGGCAGGGGCACAGATACGCAGTATTTT. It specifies CASLGRGTDTQYF.

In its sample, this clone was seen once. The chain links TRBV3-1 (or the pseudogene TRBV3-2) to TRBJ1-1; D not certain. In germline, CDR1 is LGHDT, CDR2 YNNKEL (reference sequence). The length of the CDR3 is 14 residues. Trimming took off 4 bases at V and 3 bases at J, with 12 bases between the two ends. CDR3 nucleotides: TGTGCCAGCAGCCGTTTTGGGAGGGACACTGAAGCTTTCTTT. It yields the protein CASSRFGRDTEAFF.

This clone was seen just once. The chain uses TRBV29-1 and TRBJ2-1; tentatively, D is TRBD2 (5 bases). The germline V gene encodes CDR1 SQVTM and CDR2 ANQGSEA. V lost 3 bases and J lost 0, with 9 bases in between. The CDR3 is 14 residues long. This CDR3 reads CSVDSTSSYNEQFF. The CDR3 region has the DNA TGCAGCGTTGACAGTACTAGCTCCTACAATGAGCAGTTCTTC.

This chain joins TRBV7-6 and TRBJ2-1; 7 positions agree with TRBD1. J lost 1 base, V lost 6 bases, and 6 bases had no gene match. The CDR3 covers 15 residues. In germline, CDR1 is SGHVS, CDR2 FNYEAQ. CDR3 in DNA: TGTGCCAGCAGGCGACAGGGTGGGTCCTACAATGAGCAGTTCTTC. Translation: CASRRQGGSYNEQFF.

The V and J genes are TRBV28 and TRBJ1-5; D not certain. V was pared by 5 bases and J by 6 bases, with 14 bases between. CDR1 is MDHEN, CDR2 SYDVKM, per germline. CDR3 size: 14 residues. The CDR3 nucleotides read TGTGCCAGCAGTCCGTCCCTTAGGAGTCAGCCCCAGCATTTT. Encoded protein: CASSPSLRSQPQHF.

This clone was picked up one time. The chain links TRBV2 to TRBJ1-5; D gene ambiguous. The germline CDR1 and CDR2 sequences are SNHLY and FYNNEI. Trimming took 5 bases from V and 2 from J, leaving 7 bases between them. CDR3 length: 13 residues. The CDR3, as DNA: TGTGCCAGCAGTATCGGAGGCAATCAGCCCCAGCATTTT. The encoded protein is CASSIGGNQPQHF.

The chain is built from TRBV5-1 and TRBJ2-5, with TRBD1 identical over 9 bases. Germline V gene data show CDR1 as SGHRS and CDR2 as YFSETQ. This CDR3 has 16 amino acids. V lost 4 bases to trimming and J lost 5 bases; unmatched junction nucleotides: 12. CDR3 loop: CASSKTQGAKGETQYF. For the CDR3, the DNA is TGCGCCAGCAGCAAAACACAGGGGGCGAAGGGGGAGACCCAGTACTTC.